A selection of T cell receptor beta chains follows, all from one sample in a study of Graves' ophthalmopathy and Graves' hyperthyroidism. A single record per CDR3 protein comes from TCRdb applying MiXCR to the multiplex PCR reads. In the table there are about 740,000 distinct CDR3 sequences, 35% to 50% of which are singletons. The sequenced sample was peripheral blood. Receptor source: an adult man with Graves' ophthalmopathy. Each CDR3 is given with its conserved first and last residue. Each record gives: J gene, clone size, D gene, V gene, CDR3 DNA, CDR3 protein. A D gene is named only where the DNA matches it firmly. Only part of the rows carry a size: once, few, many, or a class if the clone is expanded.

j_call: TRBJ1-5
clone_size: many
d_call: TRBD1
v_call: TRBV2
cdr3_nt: TGTGCCAGCAACAGACAGGGGGCGTTAAGCAATCAGCCCCAGCATTTT
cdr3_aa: CASNRQGALSNQPQHF

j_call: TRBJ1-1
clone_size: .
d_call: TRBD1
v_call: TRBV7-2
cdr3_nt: TGTGCCAGCAGCTTAACCGGGACAGGAGGGACCACTGAAGCTTTCTTT
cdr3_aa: CASSLTGTGGTTEAFF

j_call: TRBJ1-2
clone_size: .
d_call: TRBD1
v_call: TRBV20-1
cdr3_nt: TGCAGTGCTTCGACAGGGGGCGGTGGCTACACCTTC
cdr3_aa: CSASTGGGGYTF

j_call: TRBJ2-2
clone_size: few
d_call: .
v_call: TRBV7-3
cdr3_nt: TGTGCCAGCAGCTTATTAGGGGGCACCGGGGAGCTGTTTTTT
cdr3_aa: CASSLLGGTGELFF

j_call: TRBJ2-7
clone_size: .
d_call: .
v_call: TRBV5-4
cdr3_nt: TGTGCCAGCAGCTCACGTGCGGGACCAACCTACGAGCAGTACTTC
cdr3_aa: CASSSRAGPTYEQYF

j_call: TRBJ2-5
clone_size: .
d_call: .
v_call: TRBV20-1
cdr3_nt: TGCAGTGCTCAGAGAGCGAGGGGCCCCCAAGAGACCCAGTACTTC
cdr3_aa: CSAQRARGPQETQYF

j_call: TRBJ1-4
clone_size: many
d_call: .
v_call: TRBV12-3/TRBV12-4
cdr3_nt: TGTGCCACCCTGGATACAACTAATGAAAAACTGTTTTTT
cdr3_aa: CATLDTTNEKLFF

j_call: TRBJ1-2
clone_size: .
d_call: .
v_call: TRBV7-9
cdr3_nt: TGTGCCAGCAGCTTAGAGGAAGGGCTTTTCTATGGCTACACCTTC
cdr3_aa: CASSLEEGLFYGYTF

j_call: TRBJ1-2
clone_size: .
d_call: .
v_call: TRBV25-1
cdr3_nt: TGTGCCAGCAGTTTATACCCGCCCATCAGGGGCTATGGCTACACCTTC
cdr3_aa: CASSLYPPIRGYGYTF

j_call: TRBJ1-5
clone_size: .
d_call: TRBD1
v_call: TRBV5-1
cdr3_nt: TGCACCAGCAGCCAAGCATACAGGGGGCGGCAAAATCAGCCCCAGCATTTT
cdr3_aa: CTSSQAYRGRQNQPQHF

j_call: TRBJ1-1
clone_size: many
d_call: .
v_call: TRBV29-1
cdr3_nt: TGCAGCGTTGAACGGATCACTGAAGCTTTCTTT
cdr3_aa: CSVERITEAFF

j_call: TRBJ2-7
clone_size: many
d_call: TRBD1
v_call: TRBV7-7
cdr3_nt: TGTGCTAGCAGCTCCCGGACAGGGGCGACCAAGTACTTC
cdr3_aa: CASSSRTGATKYF

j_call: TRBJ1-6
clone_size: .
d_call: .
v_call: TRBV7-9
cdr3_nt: TGTGCCAGCAGCTTTTACAGGGATTCACCCCTCCACTTT
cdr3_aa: CASSFYRDSPLHF

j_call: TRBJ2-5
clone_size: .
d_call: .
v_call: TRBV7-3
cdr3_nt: TGTGCCAGCAGCCCCTTAGGGGGAAGGCCCCAAGAGACCCAGTACTTC
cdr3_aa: CASSPLGGRPQETQYF

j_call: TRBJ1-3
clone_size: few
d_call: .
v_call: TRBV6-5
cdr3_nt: TGTGCCAGCAGTTCAGTGGGAAGCTCTGGAAACACCATATATTTT
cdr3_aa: CASSSVGSSGNTIYF

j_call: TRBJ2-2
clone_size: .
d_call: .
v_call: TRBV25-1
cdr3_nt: TGTGCCAGCAGCTTGGGTCAGGTCGACACCGGGGAGCTGTTTTTT
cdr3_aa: CASSLGQVDTGELFF

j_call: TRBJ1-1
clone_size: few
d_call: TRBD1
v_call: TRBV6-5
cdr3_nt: TGTGCCAGCAGGGTTCAGGGGGGGAACACTGAAGCTTTCTTT
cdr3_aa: CASRVQGGNTEAFF

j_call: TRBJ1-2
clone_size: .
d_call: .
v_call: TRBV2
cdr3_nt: TGTGCCAGCAGTGCCACAGAGGCTGCGCTATCCTATGGCTACACCTTC
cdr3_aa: CASSATEAALSYGYTF

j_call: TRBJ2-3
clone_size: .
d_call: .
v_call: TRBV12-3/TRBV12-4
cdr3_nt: TGTGCCAGCAGCGTAGGAAGAGGGGGGCGCACAGATACGCAGTATTTT
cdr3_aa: CASSVGRGGRTDTQYF

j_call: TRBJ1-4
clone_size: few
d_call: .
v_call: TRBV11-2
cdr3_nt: TGTGCCAGCAGTTGGGGGATCGCAACTAATGAAAAACTGTTTTTT
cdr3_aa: CASSWGIATNEKLFF

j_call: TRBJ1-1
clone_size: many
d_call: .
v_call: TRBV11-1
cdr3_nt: TGTGCCAGCAGTCAAGGAGCCCCAAGCGCTGAAGCTTTCTTT
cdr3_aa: CASSQGAPSAEAFF

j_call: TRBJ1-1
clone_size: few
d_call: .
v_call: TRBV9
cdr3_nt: TGTGCCAGCACCATTACCACCGGCAGAACGGATGAAGCTTTCTTT
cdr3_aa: CASTITTGRTDEAFF

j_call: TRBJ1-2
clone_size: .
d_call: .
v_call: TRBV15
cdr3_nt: TGTGCCACCAGCAGAGATACAGGGAACTATGGCTACACCTTC
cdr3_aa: CATSRDTGNYGYTF

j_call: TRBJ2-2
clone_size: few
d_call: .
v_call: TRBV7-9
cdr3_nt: TGTGCCAGCAACGAGGGGGGCCCGGCGGCCGGGGAGCTGTTTTTT
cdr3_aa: CASNEGGPAAGELFF

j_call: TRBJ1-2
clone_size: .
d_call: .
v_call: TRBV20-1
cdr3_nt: TGCAGTGCTAGAGTTGCATACTATGGCTACACCTTC
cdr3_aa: CSARVAYYGYTF

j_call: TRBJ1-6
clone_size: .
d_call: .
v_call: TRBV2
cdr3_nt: TGTGCCAGCAGTTTATTTTGGACGGGGAGTCCAAGCTCCTATAATTCACCCCTCCACTTT
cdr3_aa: CASSLFWTGSPSSYNSPLHF

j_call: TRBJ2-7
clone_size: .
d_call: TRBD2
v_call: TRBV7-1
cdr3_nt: TGTGCCAGCAGCTCCCTATCGAGTAGCGGGAGCCACGAGCAGTACTTC
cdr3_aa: CASSSLSSSGSHEQYF

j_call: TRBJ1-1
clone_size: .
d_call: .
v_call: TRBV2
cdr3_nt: TGTGCCAGCAGCCGATGGCGGCGTGAAGCTTTCTTT
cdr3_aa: CASSRWRREAFF

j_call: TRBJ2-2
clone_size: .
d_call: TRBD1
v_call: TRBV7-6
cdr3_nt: TGTGCCAGCAGCGAGCGGGACAGGGGTAACACCGGGGAGCTGTTTTTT
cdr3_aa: CASSERDRGNTGELFF

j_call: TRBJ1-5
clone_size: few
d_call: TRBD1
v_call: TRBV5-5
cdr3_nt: TGTGCCAGCAGCTCACAGGGGGAACAGCCCCAGCATTTT
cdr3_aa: CASSSQGEQPQHF

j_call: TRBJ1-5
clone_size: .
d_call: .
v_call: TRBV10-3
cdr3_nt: TGTGCTAGGTCGAAATGGGATCAGCCCCAGCATTTT
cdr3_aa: CARSKWDQPQHF

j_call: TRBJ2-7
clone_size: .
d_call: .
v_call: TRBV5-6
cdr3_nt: TGTGCCAGCAATACACTCTCCTACGAGCAGTACTTC
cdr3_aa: CASNTLSYEQYF

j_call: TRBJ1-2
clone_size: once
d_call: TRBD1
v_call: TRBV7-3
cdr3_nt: TGTGCCAACAGCCGGGGACAGGGGGGCTATGGCTACACCTTC
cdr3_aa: CANSRGQGGYGYTF

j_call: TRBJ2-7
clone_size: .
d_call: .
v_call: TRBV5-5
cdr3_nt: TGTGCCAGCAGCGTGACAGAGAGAGCCTACGAGCAGTACTTC
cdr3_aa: CASSVTERAYEQYF

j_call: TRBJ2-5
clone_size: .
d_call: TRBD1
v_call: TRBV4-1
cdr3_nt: TGCGCCAGCAGCCAAGTATTTTTGGGACAGGGTCGGGAGACCCAGTACTTC
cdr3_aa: CASSQVFLGQGRETQYF

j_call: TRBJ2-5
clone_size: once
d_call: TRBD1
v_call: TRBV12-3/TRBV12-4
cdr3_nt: TGTGCCAGCACCCGGACAGGTTGGGGAGAGACCCAGTACTTC
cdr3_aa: CASTRTGWGETQYF

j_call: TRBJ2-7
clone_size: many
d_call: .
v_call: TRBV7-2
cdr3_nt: TGTGCCAGCAGCACGCAGGGTTCCATGAACGAGCAGTACTTC
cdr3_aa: CASSTQGSMNEQYF

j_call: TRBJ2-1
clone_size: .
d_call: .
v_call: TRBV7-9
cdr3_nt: TGTGCCAGCAGCTTTCGGGGGACAGCCTTCAATGAGCAGTTCTTC
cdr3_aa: CASSFRGTAFNEQFF

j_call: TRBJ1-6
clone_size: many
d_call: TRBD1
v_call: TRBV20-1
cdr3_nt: TGCAGTGCTAGAGATCCGGACAGGGTTAATTCACCCCTCCACTTT
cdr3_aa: CSARDPDRVNSPLHF

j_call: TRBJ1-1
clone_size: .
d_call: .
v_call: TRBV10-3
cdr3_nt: TGTGCCAGCAGTTGGGGCCGGGACCCGAACACTGAAGCTTTCTTT
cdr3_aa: CASSWGRDPNTEAFF

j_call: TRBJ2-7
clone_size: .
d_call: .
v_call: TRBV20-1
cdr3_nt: TGCAGTGCTAGAGATCTCATAGATTCCTACGAGCAGTACTTC
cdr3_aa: CSARDLIDSYEQYF

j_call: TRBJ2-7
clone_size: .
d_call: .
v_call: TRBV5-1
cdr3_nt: TGCGCCAGCAGCCGATGGGCTAGTGAACCCTACGAGCAGTACTTC
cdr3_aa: CASSRWASEPYEQYF

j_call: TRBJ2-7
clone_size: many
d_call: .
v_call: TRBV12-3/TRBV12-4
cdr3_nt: TGTGCCAGCAGTTTGTACGGCTACGAGCAGTACTTC
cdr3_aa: CASSLYGYEQYF

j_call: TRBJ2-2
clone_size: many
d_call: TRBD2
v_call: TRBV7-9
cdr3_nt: TGTGCCAGCAGCTCATACGATGGACTAGCGTCGAACACCGGGGAGCTGTTTTTT
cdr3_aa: CASSSYDGLASNTGELFF

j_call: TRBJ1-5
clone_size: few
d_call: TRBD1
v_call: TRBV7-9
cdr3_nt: TGTGCCAGCAGCTTGCGCCCAGGGGGGGAAAGCAATCAGCCCCAGCATTTT
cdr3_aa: CASSLRPGGESNQPQHF

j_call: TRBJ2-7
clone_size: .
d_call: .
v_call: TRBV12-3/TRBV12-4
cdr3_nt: TGTGCCAGCAGTTTTCACTCAATCTCCTACGAGCAGTACTTC
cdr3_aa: CASSFHSISYEQYF

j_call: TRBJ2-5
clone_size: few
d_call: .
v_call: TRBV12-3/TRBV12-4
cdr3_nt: TGTGCCAGCAGCGTAGGAGGAGGGGGCGCCGAGACCCAGTACTTC
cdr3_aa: CASSVGGGGAETQYF

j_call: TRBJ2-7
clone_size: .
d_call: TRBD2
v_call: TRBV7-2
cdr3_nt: TGTGCCAGCAGTTACCCAACTAGCGGGAGGCCCCCCCACGAGCAGTACTTC
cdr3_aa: CASSYPTSGRPPHEQYF

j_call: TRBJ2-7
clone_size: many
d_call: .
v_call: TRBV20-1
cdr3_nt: TGCAGTGCTAGAGAGGCAGAGTCCTACGAGCAGTACTTC
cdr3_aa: CSAREAESYEQYF

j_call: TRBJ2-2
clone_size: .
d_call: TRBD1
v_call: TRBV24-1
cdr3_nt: TGTGCCACCAGTGATTTTGAGGGACAGTTAACCGGGGAGCTGTTTTTT
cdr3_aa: CATSDFEGQLTGELFF

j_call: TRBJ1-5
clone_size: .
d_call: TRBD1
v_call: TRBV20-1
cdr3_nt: TGCAGTGCTCCCAGCGGGACAGTCGGACAGCATTTT
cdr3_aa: CSAPSGTVGQHF

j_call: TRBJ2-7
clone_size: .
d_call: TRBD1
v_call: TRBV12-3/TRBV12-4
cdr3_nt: TGTGCCAGCAGTTTTGGACAGGGAGGCTCCTACGAGCAGTACTTC
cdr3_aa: CASSFGQGGSYEQYF